The next 25 T cell receptor beta chains were all read from a single sample in a study of beta chain features in type 1 diabetes. Study results and caveats: Among all four CD4+ subsets, Type 1 diabetes patients had TCRB CDR3s that were moderately but significantly shorter.

Their target antigens are unknown. The isolated RNA, all of it, was reverse transcribed, so expressed TCRB transcripts were what got sequenced. Here immunoSEQ multiplex PCR was the method, and the copy in TCRdb shows in-frame clones only, minus some. Seen here are around 250,000 clones, 14% observed once, and the top ten hold 0.015% to 0.02%. Sequencing was performed on naive CD4+ T cells from blood. These TCRs come from a man aged 30 to 39 with type 1 diabetes.

V gene TRBV28 combines with J gene TRBJ2-1; weak D call: TRBD2 (5 bases). The CDR3 has 14 amino acids. Trimming cost V 5 bases and J 8 bases, with 16 bases left between them. Germline V gene lookup returns CDR1 MDHEN and CDR2 SYDVKM. CDR3 nucleotide sequence: TGTGCCAGCAGTCCGCGGGCGTTGCGGGATGAGCAGTTCTTC. It yields the protein CASSPRALRDEQFF. The full variable domain, its missing parts supplied by reference TRBV28 and TRBJ2-1, is DVKVTQSSRYLVKRTGEKVFLECVQDMDHENMFWYRQDPGLGLRLIYFSYDVKMKEKGDIPEGYSVSREKKERFSLILESASTNQTSMYLCASSPRALRDEQFFGPGTRLTVL.

This clone showed up just a few times. This rearrangement joins TRBV7-8 to TRBJ2-7, with 7 bases that match TRBD1. Losses at the gene ends were 5 bases for V and 1 base for J; bases not matched to a gene: 8. The germline gives CDR1 SGHVS, CDR2 FQNEAQ. The length of the CDR3 is 15 residues. CDR3 DNA: TGTGCCAGCAGCCTCGAATGGGACAGTTCCTACGAGCAGTACTTC. It yields the protein CASSLEWDSSYEQYF.

The V and J genes are TRBV9 and TRBJ2-1, with 12 bases identical to TRBD2. With 0 bases clipped from V and 0 bases from J, the junction kept 1 base outside the gene matches. There are 17 residues in the CDR3. The germline V gene encodes CDR1 SGDLS and CDR2 YYNGEE. DNA of the CDR3: TGTGCCAGCAGCGTAGGACTAGCGGGAGTCTCCTACAATGAGCAGTTCTTC. Its protein is CASSVGLAGVSYNEQFF.

This clone has more than one count but fewer than ten. The chain couples TRBV15 to TRBJ1-5; D is undetermined. The CDR3 is made up of 13 amino acids. Germline CDR1 reads LNHNV; CDR2 reads YYDKDF (reference sequence). V lost 1 base and J lost 9, with 10 bases in between. The CDR3 loop is CATSRVTSWPQHF. The CDR3 DNA follows: TGTGCCACCAGCAGAGTTACATCGTGGCCCCAGCATTTT.

This clone was counted only a few times. The chain combines TRBV29-1 with TRBJ1-1, with 7 positions matching TRBD1. Germline CDR1 reads SQVTM; CDR2 reads ANQGSEA. V gave up 7 bases and J gave up 4 bases; unmatched junction bases: 12. The CDR3 totals 14 residues. The CDR3 coding sequence is TGCAGCGCCGATGCGGGACAGCGAGGCACTGAAGCTTTCTTT. Its translation is CSADAGQRGTEAFF.

V and J are TRBV19 and TRBJ2-1, with TRBD1 as a possible D gene (6 bases). The V gene's germline CDR1 is LNHDA and CDR2 SQIVND (reference sequence). Trimming removed 3 bases at V and 8 bases at J, with 11 bases between. This CDR3 region has 13 residues. DNA for the CDR3: TGTGCCAGTAGTATTGGCAGGGGCTATGAGCAGTTCTTC. Protein: CASSIGRGYEQFF.

This clone was observed a few times. The V gene is TRBV7-3, the J gene TRBJ2-1, with 7 positions matching TRBD2. Germline assignment: CDR1 SGHTA and CDR2 FQGTGA. The length of the CDR3 is 13 residues. The J segment lost 7 bases and the V segment lost 4 bases, leaving 4 bases of the junction unmatched. The CDR3 sequence: CASSSRAGNEQFF. The CDR3 region has the DNA TGTGCCAGCAGCTCTCGAGCGGGAAATGAGCAGTTCTTC. The full variable domain, with the rest looked up from reference TRBV7-3 and TRBJ2-1, is GAGVSQTPSNKVTEKGKYVELRCDPISGHTALYWYRQSLGQGPEFLIYFQGTGAADDSGLPNDRFFAVRPEGSVSTLKIQRTERGDSAVYLCASSSRAGNEQFFGPGTRLTVL.

There are a few counts of this clone. The chain is built from TRBV4-3 and TRBJ2-7; D unresolved. CDR3 length: 14 residues. CDR1 is LGHNA, CDR2 YSLEER, per germline. Trimming removed 0 bases at V and 1 base at J, with 7 bases between. CDR3 sequence (DNA): TGCGCCAGCAGCCAAGATCCCCAGTCCTACGAGCAGTACTTC. Protein sequence: CASSQDPQSYEQYF.

J is TRBJ1-1 and V is TRBV7-9; 7 bases are shared with TRBD1. CDR3 length equals 14 residues. Trimming cost V 6 bases and J 5 bases; bases outside gene matches: 9. The germline CDR1 and CDR2 sequences are SEHNR and FQNEAQ (reference sequence). The DNA for the CDR3 is TGTGCCAGCAGAGACGACAGGGTACGAACTGAAGCTTTCTTT. Encoded protein: CASRDDRVRTEAFF.

V and J are TRBV4-2 and TRBJ2-7, with D perhaps TRBD1 (5 bases). This CDR3 comprises 15 residues. Trimming removed 4 bases at V and 5 bases at J, with 18 bases between. CDR1 is LGHNA, CDR2 YNFKEQ, per germline. CDR3 in DNA: TGTGCCAGCAGCCTCAAAGTGGGAACAGGTGACGAGCAGTACTTC. Translating gives CASSLKVGTGDEQYF.

The chain carries TRBV29-1 and TRBJ1-5; D unresolved. Germline V CDR1 and CDR2: SQVTM, ANQGSEA. The CDR3 sequence is 13 residues long. Deletions cut 7 bases from V and 9 bases from J, with 19 bases between. The CDR3: CSGQETDTLPQHF. The CDR3 nucleotides read TGCAGCGGACAAGAGACCGACACCCTGCCCCAGCATTTT.

V is TRBV10-3 and J is TRBJ2-7; D is uncertain. Germline V CDR1 and CDR2: ENHRY, SYGVKD. This CDR3 is 13 amino acids long. V shed 3 bases and J shed 0 bases, with 6 bases lying between them. CDR3 coding DNA: TGTGCCATCAGTGAAAGCCTCTCCTACGAGCAGTACTTC. It yields the protein CAISESLSYEQYF.

This clone was counted only a few times. The chain joins TRBV5-4 to TRBJ2-1; TRBD1 matches 9 bases. The trim removed 4 bases at V and 3 bases at J, leaving 5 bases unmatched. This CDR3 is built from 15 residues. From germline, CDR1 is SGHNT and CDR2 YYREEE (reference sequence). The CDR3 DNA reads as TGTGCCAGCAGCCGAGGGACAGGGAACTACAATGAGCAGTTCTTC. This gives the protein CASSRGTGNYNEQFF.

This chain joins TRBV5-1 and TRBJ2-1; the match to TRBD1 covers 8 bases. From germline, CDR1 is SGHRS and CDR2 YFSETQ. After removal of 4 bases from V and 7 bases from J, the junction contained 7 bases not matched to a gene. The length of the CDR3 is 14 residues. As DNA, the CDR3 is TGCGCCAGCAGCGACGACAGGGGTGGTAATGAGCAGTTCTTC. Translated: CASSDDRGGNEQFF.

The table lists this clone with a few counts. Here the CDR3 DNA reads TGTGCCAGCAGCTTACAGCCAGGGACAGGGTTATCCGAGCAGTACTTC. This sequence encodes CASSLQPGTGLSEQYF. The chain recombines TRBV5-4 with TRBJ2-7; TRBD1 aligns across 9 bases. J lost 6 bases, V lost 2 bases, and 12 bases had no gene match. CDR1 and CDR2 (germline): SGHNT, YYREEE (reference sequence). The CDR3 extends over 16 amino acids.

This clone was counted only a few times. The V and J genes are TRBV7-9 and TRBJ2-2, with TRBD2 as a possible D gene (6 bases). The V end lost 4 bases, the J end lost 4 bases, and 16 bases lay between the germline ends. Looked up from germline, CDR1 is SEHNR and CDR2 is FQNEAQ (reference sequence). CDR3 length equals 16 residues. DNA of the CDR3: TGTGCCAGCAGCTCATCGCGGGGACGCGCCACCGGGGAGCTGTTTTTT. Encoded protein: CASSSSRGRATGELFF.

The V gene is TRBV18, the J gene TRBJ1-1; D call uncertain. V was trimmed by 2 bases and J by 7 bases, leaving 11 bases between them. CDR1 KGHSH and CDR2 LQKENI come from the germline V gene. The CDR3 totals 13 residues. The CDR3: CASSPSPEVEAFF. The CDR3 nucleotides are TGTGCCAGCTCACCATCCCCCGAGGTTGAAGCTTTCTTT.

A few counts support this clone. V and J are TRBV11-2 and TRBJ2-7; D is perhaps TRBD2 (5 bases). The CDR3 is 15 residues long. Germline V gene sequence: CDR1 SGHAT, CDR2 FQNNGV. V lost 0 bases and J 2 bases, leaving 11 bases between the germline ends. CDR3 in amino acids: CASSLDSRVAYEQYF. CDR3 DNA sequence: TGTGCCAGCAGCTTAGATTCGAGGGTAGCCTACGAGCAGTACTTC.

The V and J genes are TRBV6-1 and TRBJ2-5, with D possibly being TRBD1 (6 bases). Trimming left V 2 bases short and J 2 bases short, with 12 bases between. Germline CDR1 MNHNS, CDR2 SASEGT. CDR3 length equals 15 residues. CDR3 residues: CASSEQGLGQETQYF. CDR3 DNA sequence: TGTGCCAGCAGTGAACAGGGGTTGGGGCAAGAGACCCAGTACTTC.

This clone came up a few times. The chain is built from TRBV18 and TRBJ2-1; 11 nucleotides match TRBD2. This CDR3 contains 16 residues. The junction had 13 bases not matched to a gene; V was cut back by 6 bases and J by 9 bases. Germline V gene data show CDR1 as KGHSH and CDR2 as LQKENI. CDR3 amino acids: CASSPSAGLAVGEQFF. The CDR3 DNA reads TGTGCCAGCTCGCCTTCCGCGGGACTAGCGGTGGGTGAGCAGTTCTTC.

This clone has more than one count but fewer than ten. The chain employs TRBV2 and TRBJ2-7; 7 positions agree with TRBD1. The J segment lost 2 bases and the V segment lost 0 bases, leaving 7 bases of the junction unmatched. The CDR3 has 16 residues. Germline V gene data show CDR1 as SNHLY and CDR2 as FYNNEI. The CDR3 DNA is TGTGCCAGCAGTGAAGCAAGGAACAGGGGTGCCTACGAGCAGTACTTC. It encodes CASSEARNRGAYEQYF.

This clone was seen only a few times. The chain is built from TRBV9 and TRBJ2-7; D is ambiguous. V was cut by 2 bases and J by 3 bases, with 12 bases left in between. The CDR3 consists of 14 residues. CDR1 is SGDLS, CDR2 YYNGEE, per germline. In DNA, the CDR3 is TGTGCCAGCAGCGTGTTCCAGACATTCTACGAGCAGTACTTC. This encodes CASSVFQTFYEQYF. Full variable domain (rest looked up from reference TRBV9 and TRBJ2-7): DSGVTQTPKHLITATGQRVTLRCSPRSGDLSVYWYQQSLDQGLQFLIQYYNGEERAKGNILERFSAQQFPDLHSELNLSSLELGDSALYFCASSVFQTFYEQYFGPGTRLTVT.

V and J are TRBV6-5 and TRBJ2-7; 7 bases match TRBD1. This CDR3 contains 14 residues. Trimming cost V 5 bases and J 2 bases; bases outside gene matches: 6. In germline, CDR1 is MNHEY, CDR2 SVGAGI. DNA for the CDR3: TGTGCCAGCAGTCAATGGGACAGACCCTACGAGCAGTACTTC. As protein: CASSQWDRPYEQYF.

This sequence joins TRBV6-1 and TRBJ1-5; D is uncertain. Germline lookup yields CDR1 MNHNS and CDR2 SASEGT. V was pared by 1 base and J by 5 bases, with 12 bases between. The CDR3 sequence is 15 residues long. The CDR3 sequence is CASSEGGYWYQPQHF. The CDR3 DNA is TGTGCCAGCAGTGAAGGAGGTTATTGGTATCAGCCCCAGCATTTT.

This clone was detected only a few times. The rearrangement joins TRBV27 to TRBJ2-5; 7 nucleotides match TRBD2. Germline V gene data show CDR1 as MNHEY and CDR2 as SMNVEV (reference sequence). J was trimmed by 4 bases and V by 6 bases; bases with no gene match: 5. The CDR3 runs 13 residues. The CDR3 nucleotides are TGTGCCAGCAGAGGACTAGTCTTAGAGACCCAGTACTTC. It is translated as CASRGLVLETQYF.